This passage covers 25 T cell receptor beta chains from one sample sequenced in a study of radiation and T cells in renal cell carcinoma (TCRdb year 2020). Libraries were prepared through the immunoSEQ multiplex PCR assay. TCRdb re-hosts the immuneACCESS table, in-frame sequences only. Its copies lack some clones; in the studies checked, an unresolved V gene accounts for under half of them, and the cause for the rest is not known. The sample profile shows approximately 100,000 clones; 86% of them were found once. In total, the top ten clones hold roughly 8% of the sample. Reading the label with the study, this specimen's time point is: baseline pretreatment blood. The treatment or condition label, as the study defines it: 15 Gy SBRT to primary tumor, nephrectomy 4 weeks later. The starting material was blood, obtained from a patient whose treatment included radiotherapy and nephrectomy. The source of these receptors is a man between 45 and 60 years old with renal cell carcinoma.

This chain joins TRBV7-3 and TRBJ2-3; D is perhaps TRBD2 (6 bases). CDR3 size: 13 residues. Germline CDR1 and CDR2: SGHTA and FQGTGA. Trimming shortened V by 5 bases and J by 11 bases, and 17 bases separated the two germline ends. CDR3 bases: TGTGCCAGCAGCGATAATAGCCGGAGGGGGCAGTATTTT. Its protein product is CASSDNSRRGQYF.

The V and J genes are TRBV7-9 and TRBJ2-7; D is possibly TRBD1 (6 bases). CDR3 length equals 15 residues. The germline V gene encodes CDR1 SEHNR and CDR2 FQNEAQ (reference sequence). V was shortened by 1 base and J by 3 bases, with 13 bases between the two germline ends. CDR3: CASSLGGGSGYEQYF. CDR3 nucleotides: TGTGCCAGCAGCTTAGGAGGGGGATCGGGCTACGAGCAGTACTTC.

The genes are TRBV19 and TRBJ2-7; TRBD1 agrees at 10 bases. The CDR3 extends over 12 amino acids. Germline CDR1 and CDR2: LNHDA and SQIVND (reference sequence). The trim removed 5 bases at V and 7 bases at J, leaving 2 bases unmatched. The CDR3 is CASSVGQGEQYF. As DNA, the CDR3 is TGTGCCAGTAGTGTGGGACAGGGGGAGCAGTACTTC.

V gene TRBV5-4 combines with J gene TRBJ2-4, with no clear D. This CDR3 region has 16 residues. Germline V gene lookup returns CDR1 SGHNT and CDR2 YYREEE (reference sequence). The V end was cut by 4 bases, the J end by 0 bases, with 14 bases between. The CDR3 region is CASSEELGLAKNIQYF. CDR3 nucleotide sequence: TGTGCCAGCAGCGAGGAGCTGGGATTAGCCAAAAACATTCAGTACTTC. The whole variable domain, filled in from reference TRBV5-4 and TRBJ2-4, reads ETGVTQSPTHLIKTRGQQVTLRCSSQSGHNTVSWYQQALGQGPQFIFQYYREEENGRGNFPPRFSGLQFPNYSSELNVNALELDDSALYLCASSEELGLAKNIQYFGAGTRLSVL.

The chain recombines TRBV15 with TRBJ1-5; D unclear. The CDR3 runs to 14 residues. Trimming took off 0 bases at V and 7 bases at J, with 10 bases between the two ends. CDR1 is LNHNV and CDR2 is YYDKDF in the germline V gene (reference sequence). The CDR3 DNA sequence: TGTGCCACCAGCAGAGACCCGGGTTGGCAGCCCCAGCATTTT. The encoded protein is CATSRDPGWQPQHF.

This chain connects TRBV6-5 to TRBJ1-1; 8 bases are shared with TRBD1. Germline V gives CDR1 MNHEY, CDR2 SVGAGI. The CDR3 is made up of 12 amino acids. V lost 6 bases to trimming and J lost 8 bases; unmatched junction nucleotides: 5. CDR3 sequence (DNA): TGTGCCAGCAGCCTAACAGGGGGGGAAGCTTTCTTT. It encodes CASSLTGGEAFF.

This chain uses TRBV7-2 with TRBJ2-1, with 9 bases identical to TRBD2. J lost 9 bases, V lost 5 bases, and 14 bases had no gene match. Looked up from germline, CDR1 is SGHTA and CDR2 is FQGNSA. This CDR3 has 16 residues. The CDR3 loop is CASSPPPGGRASEQFF. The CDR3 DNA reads TGTGCCAGCAGCCCCCCGCCGGGCGGGAGGGCAAGTGAGCAGTTCTTC.

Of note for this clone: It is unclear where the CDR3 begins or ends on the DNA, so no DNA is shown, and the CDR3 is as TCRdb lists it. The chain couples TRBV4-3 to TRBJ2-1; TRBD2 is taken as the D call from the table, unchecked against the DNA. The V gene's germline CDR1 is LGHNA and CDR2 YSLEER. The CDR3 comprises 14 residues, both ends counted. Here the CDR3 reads CASSQEVAGGIGFF.

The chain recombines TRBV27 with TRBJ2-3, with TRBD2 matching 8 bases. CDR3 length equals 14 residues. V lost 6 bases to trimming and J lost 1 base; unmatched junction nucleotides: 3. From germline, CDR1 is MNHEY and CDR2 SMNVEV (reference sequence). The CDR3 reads CASSSRGGTDTQYF. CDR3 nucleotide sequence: TGTGCCAGCAGCTCGCGGGGGGGCACAGATACGCAGTATTTT.

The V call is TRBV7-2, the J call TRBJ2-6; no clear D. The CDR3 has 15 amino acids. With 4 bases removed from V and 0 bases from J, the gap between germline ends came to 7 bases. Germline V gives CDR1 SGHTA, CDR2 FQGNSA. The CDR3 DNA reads TGTGCCAGCAGCTCCTCCCGCTCTGGGGCCAACGTCCTGACTTTC. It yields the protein CASSSSRSGANVLTF.

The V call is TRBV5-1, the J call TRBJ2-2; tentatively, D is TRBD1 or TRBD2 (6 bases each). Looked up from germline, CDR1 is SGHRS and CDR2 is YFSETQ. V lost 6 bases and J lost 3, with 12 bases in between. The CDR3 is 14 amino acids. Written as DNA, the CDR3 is TGCGCCAGCAACAGGGAGGCGGACACCGGGGAGCTGTTTTTT. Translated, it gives CASNREADTGELFF.

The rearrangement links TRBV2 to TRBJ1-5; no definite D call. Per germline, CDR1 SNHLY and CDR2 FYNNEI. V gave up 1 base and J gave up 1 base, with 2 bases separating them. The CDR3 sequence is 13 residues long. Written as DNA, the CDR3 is TGTGCCAGCAGTGAAGAAAGCAATCAGCCCCAGCATTTT. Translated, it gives CASSEESNQPQHF.

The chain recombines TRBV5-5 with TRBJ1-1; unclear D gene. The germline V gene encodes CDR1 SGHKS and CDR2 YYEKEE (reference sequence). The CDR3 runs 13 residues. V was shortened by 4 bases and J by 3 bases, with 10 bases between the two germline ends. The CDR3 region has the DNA TGTGCCAGCAGCCGAGAGGTTGACACTGAAGCTTTCTTT. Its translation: CASSREVDTEAFF.

The CDR3 spells CSVMAGGAFGYTF. Here the CDR3 DNA reads TGCAGCGTTATGGCAGGGGGCGCCTTTGGCTACACCTTC. The chain links TRBV29-1 to TRBJ1-2; 8 nucleotides agree with TRBD1. Looked up from germline, CDR1 is SQVTM and CDR2 is ANQGSEA. This CDR3 contains 13 residues. Losses at the gene ends were 5 bases for V and 7 bases for J; bases not matched to a gene: 9.

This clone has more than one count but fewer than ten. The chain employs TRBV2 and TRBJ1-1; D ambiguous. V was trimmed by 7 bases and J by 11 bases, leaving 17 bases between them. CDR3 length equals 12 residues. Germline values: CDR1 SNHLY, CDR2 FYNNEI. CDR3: CASTISPGNAFF. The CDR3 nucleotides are TGTGCCAGCACAATCTCCCCCGGAAACGCTTTCTTT. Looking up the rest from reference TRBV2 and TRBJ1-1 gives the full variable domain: EPEVTQTPSHQVTQMGQEVILRCVPISNHLYFYWYRQILGQKVEFLVSFYNNEISEKSEIFDDQFSVERPDGSNFTLKIRSTKLEDSAMYFCASTISPGNAFFGQGTRLTVV.

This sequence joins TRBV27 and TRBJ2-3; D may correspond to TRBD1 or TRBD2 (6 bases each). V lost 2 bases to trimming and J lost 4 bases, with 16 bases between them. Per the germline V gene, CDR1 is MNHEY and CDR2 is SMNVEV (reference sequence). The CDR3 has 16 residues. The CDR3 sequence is CASSLLRDGGADTQYF. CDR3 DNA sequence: TGTGCCAGCAGTTTACTGCGGGATGGGGGCGCAGATACGCAGTATTTT.

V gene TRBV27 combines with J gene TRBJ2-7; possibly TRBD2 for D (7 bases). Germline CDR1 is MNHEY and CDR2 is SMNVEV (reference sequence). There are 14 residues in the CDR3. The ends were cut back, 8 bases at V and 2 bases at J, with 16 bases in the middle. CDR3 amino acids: CASSRGTTTYEQYF. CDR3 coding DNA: TGTGCCAGCTCAAGGGGGACTACGACCTACGAGCAGTACTTC.

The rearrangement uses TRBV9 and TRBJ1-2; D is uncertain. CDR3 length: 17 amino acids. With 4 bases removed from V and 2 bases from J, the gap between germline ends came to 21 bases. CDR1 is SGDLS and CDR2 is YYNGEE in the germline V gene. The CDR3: CASSSSRGLEVNYGYTF. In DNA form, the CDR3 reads TGTGCCAGCAGCAGCTCTCGGGGTCTGGAGGTGAACTATGGCTACACCTTC.

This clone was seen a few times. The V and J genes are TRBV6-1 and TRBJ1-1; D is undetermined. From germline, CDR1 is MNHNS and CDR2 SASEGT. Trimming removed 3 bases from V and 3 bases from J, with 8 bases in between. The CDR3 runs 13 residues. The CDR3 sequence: CASSELGYTEAFF. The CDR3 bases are TGTGCCAGCAGTGAGTTGGGGTACACTGAAGCTTTCTTT.

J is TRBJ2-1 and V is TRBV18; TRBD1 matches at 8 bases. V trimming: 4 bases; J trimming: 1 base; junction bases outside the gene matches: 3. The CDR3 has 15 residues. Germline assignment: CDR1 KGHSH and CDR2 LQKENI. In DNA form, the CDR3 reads TGTGCCAGCTCACTGCAGGGGGCTTCCTACAATGAGCAGTTCTTC. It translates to CASSLQGASYNEQFF.

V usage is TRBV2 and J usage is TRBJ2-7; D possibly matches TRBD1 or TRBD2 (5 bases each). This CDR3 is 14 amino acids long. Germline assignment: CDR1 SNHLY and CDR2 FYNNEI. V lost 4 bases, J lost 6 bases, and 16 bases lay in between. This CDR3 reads CASSGRDPTGEQYF. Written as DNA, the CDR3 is TGTGCCAGCAGTGGCCGGGACCCTACAGGCGAGCAGTACTTC.

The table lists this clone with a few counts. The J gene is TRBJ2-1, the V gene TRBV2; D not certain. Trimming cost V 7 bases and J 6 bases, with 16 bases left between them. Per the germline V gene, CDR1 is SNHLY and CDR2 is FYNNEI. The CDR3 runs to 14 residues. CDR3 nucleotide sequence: TGTGCCAGCATTAGAGGCTCCCAAGCCAATGAGCAGTTCTTC. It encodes CASIRGSQANEQFF. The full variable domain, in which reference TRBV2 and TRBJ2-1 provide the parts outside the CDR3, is EPEVTQTPSHQVTQMGQEVILRCVPISNHLYFYWYRQILGQKVEFLVSFYNNEISEKSEIFDDQFSVERPDGSNFTLKIRSTKLEDSAMYFCASIRGSQANEQFFGPGTRLTVL.

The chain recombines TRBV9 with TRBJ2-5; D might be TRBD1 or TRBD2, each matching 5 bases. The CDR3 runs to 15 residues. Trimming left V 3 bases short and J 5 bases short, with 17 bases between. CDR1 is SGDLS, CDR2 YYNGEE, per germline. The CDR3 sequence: CASSEGPASRETQYF. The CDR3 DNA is TGTGCCAGCAGCGAGGGACCGGCATCTCGGGAGACCCAGTACTTC.

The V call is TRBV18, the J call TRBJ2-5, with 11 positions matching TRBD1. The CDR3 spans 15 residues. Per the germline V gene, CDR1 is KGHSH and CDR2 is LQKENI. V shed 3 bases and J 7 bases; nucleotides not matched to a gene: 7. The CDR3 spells CASSPRTGGDRTQYF. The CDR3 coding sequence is TGTGCCAGCTCACCTAGGACAGGGGGCGACAGGACCCAGTACTTC.

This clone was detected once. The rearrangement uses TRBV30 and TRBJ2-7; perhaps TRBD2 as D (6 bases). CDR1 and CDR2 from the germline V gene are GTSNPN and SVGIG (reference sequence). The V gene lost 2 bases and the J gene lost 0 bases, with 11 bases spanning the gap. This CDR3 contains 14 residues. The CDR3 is CAWSILGGSYEQYF. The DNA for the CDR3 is TGTGCCTGGAGTATATTGGGGGGCTCCTACGAGCAGTACTTC.